The rows below give T cell receptor beta chains drawn from one sample of a study of cytomegalovirus exposure and HLA in healthy donors. Profiling relied on immunoSEQ multiplex PCR, and the TCRdb table lists in-frame clones only, not all of them. The table shows some 200,000 clones, with around four fifths occurring only once. What was sequenced was PBMCs. The receptors originated from a woman aged 60-70 years in good health and CMV-seropositive. Both conserved end residues are part of each CDR3. The D gene is left open where the match is weak. Only some rows state a clone size, as once, few, many or a class for expanded clones.

.	.	14	TRBV27	TRBJ2-1	CASSLSRELDEQFF	TGTGCCAGCAGTTTATCCAGGGAACTGGATGAGCAGTTCTTC
TRBD1	few	13	TRBV7-9	TRBJ1-4	CAAEGQTNEKLFF	TGTGCCGCCGAGGGACAGACTAATGAAAAACTGTTTTTT
TRBD1	.	14	TRBV29-1	TRBJ2-3	CSVAETGPTDTQYF	TGCAGCGTTGCCGAGACAGGGCCTACGGATACGCAGTATTTT
TRBD1	.	15	TRBV7-3	TRBJ2-1	CASSLGSQGVREQFF	TGTGCCAGCAGCTTAGGCTCCCAGGGGGTACGTGAGCAGTTCTTC
TRBD1	.	20	TRBV18	TRBJ2-6	CASSPGNRDSPYSGANVLTF	TGTGCCAGCTCACCAGGCAACCGGGACAGTCCTTACTCTGGGGCCAACGTCCTGACTTTC
.	.	12	TRBV5-8	TRBJ1-2	CASSLVGVGYTF	TGTGCCAGCAGCTTGGTAGGGGTTGGCTACACCTTC
.	few	15	TRBV7-8	TRBJ1-5	CASSSSRASNQPQHF	TGTGCCAGCAGCTCCTCCAGGGCGAGCAATCAGCCCCAGCATTTT
.	.	12	TRBV7-2	TRBJ1-2	CASSFFAKGYTF	TGTGCCAGCAGCTTTTTCGCTAAAGGCTACACCTTC
TRBD1	.	14	TRBV10-3	TRBJ2-3	CAIRGDRHTDTQYF	TGTGCCATCAGGGGGGACAGGCACACAGATACGCAGTATTTT
.	.	13	TRBV7-9	TRBJ2-3	CASSSISTDTQYF	TGTGCCAGCAGCTCCATTAGCACAGATACGCAGTATTTT
TRBD2	.	12	TRBV6-5	TRBJ2-3	CASGYPSGTQYF	TGTGCCAGCGGATATCCTAGCGGTACGCAGTATTTT
.	.	11	TRBV28	TRBJ1-2	CASSSAIGYTF	TGTGCCAGCAGTTCAGCGATTGGCTACACCTTC
TRBD1	once	14	TRBV19	TRBJ1-5	CASRPGTGYQPQHF	TGTGCCAGTAGACCAGGGACAGGGTATCAGCCCCAGCATTTT
TRBD1	.	15	TRBV10-3	TRBJ1-5	CAISSGQGRNQPQHF	TGTGCCATCAGCTCGGGACAGGGGCGTAATCAGCCCCAGCATTTT
TRBD1	.	14	TRBV27	TRBJ1-1	CASSVGQVTGEAFF	TGTGCCAGCAGTGTCGGACAGGTAACGGGCGAAGCTTTCTTT
.	.	17	TRBV5-4	TRBJ1-5	CASSFMPGHNSNQPQHF	TGTGCCAGCAGCTTTATGCCGGGACATAATAGCAATCAGCCCCAGCATTTT
.	.	15	TRBV5-8	TRBJ1-5	CASSGRGRGNQPQHF	TGTGCCAGCAGCGGGAGGGGCAGGGGAAATCAGCCCCAGCATTTT
TRBD1	.	17	TRBV19	TRBJ1-5	CASSLRTGRVSNQPQHF	TGTGCCAGTAGTCTCCGGACAGGGCGGGTTAGCAATCAGCCCCAGCATTTT
TRBD2	.	18	TRBV4-2	TRBJ2-2	CASSPILAGASNTGELFF	TGTGCCAGCAGCCCGATACTAGCGGGGGCCTCGAACACCGGGGAGCTGTTTTTT
.	few	15	TRBV6-5	TRBJ2-7	CASSYYKPGYYEQYF	TGTGCCAGCAGTTACTACAAACCGGGTTACTACGAGCAGTACTTC
TRBD1	.	15	TRBV5-4	TRBJ2-3	CASSLWTGGTDTQYF	TGTGCCAGCAGCTTGTGGACAGGGGGAACAGATACGCAGTATTTT
TRBD2	.	16	TRBV5-5	TRBJ2-2	CASSVRTSLSTGELFF	TGTGCCAGCAGCGTCCGGACTAGCCTGAGCACCGGGGAGCTGTTTTTT
.	once	12	TRBV5-5	TRBJ1-2	CASSTRQYGYTF	TGTGCCAGCAGCACGAGACAGTATGGCTACACCTTC
TRBD2	.	13	TRBV27	TRBJ2-3	CASRLAGGDTQYF	TGTGCCAGCAGACTAGCGGGGGGGGATACGCAGTATTTT
.	.	15	TRBV29-1	TRBJ2-3	CSVDDFRGGTDTQYF	TGCAGCGTTGATGACTTCAGGGGAGGGACAGATACGCAGTATTTT
TRBD1	.	14	TRBV6-5	TRBJ1-5	CASSRGPGNQPQHF	TGTGCCAGCAGTAGGGGGCCGGGCAATCAGCCCCAGCATTTT
TRBD1	few	17	TRBV11-2	TRBJ1-5	CASSSDREPYSNQPQHF	TGTGCCAGCAGTTCGGACAGGGAACCTTATAGCAATCAGCCCCAGCATTTT
.	.	15	TRBV15	TRBJ1-3	CATSRGGASGNTIYF	TGTGCCACCAGCAGAGGGGGAGCCTCTGGAAACACCATATATTTT
TRBD1	.	14	TRBV19	TRBJ2-5	CASSRQGVLETQYF	TGTGCCAGTAGTAGACAGGGGGTTTTGGAGACCCAGTACTTC
.	.	15	TRBV6-6	TRBJ1-5	CASSYGQPHNQPQHF	TGTGCCAGCAGTTACGGACAGCCTCACAATCAGCCCCAGCATTTT
.	once	13	TRBV27	TRBJ2-5	CASSSNIQETQYF	TGTGCCAGCAGTTCCAACATCCAAGAGACCCAGTACTTC
.	.	13	TRBV29-1	TRBJ1-3	CSVRGGSGNTIYF	TGCAGCGTGAGGGGGGGTTCTGGAAACACCATATATTTT